These 12 T cell receptor beta chains were all obtained from the same sample, sequenced in a study of breast tumors, draining lymph nodes, adjacent tissues. TCRdb passed the multiplex PCR reads through MiXCR, listing each CDR3 protein once. Of roughly 32,000 distinct CDR3 sequences in the sample, 36% were seen once. Sequenced sample: breast tumor tissue. These receptors were taken from a female donor with breast cancer. Some clones in this sample may be carry-over from other donors' samples.

In this sample, this clonotype turned up many times. V gene TRBV11-1 combines with J gene TRBJ2-2, with D unclear. Trimming removed 2 bases at V and 7 bases at J, with 14 bases between. The CDR3 covers 15 residues. CDR1 is SGHAT and CDR2 is FQDESV in the germline V gene (reference sequence). The CDR3 loop reads CASSLTPQLFGELFF. CDR3 coding DNA: TGTGCCAGCAGCTTAACCCCCCAGTTATTCGGGGAGCTGTTTTTT.

The V gene is TRBV29-1, the J gene TRBJ2-5; 9 bases are shared with TRBD1. Germline CDR1 is SQVTM and CDR2 is ANQGSEA. V shed 8 bases and J 5 bases; nucleotides not matched to a gene: 15. The length of the CDR3 is 15 residues. This CDR3 is CSSSRGTGGAETQYF. The CDR3 DNA sequence: TGCAGCTCAAGCCGTGGAACAGGGGGCGCGGAGACCCAGTACTTC.

By share, this clonotype ranks as medium-sized. The genes are TRBV15 and TRBJ2-7, with TRBD1 as a possible D gene (7 bases). The CDR3 is 15 amino acids. Germline lookup yields CDR1 LNHNV and CDR2 YYDKDF (reference sequence). V lost 1 base, J lost 4 bases, and 14 bases lay in between. The DNA for the CDR3 is TGTGCCACCAGCAGAGGGTCAGGGGGGTCTTACGAGCAGTACTTC. Its translation is CATSRGSGGSYEQYF.

In its sample, this clonotype was seen many times. The chain carries TRBV5-4 and TRBJ2-1, with D possibly being TRBD1 or TRBD2 (6 bases each). Germline V gene sequence: CDR1 SGHNT, CDR2 YYREEE (reference sequence). The CDR3 is 16 amino acids. The V gene lost 0 bases and the J gene lost 12 bases, with 22 bases spanning the gap. The CDR3 protein is CASSLGATRGAQGQFF. The CDR3 region has the DNA TGTGCCAGCAGCTTGGGGGCGACTAGGGGGGCCCAGGGGCAGTTCTTC.

V and J are TRBV18 and TRBJ2-7, with TRBD2 as a possible D gene (5 bases). The CDR3 runs to 12 residues. Germline V gene data show CDR1 as KGHSH and CDR2 as LQKENI. Trimming took 2 bases from V and 4 from J, leaving 6 bases between them. CDR3 sequence reads: CASSPEGYEQYF. As DNA, the CDR3 is TGTGCCAGCTCACCAGAGGGATACGAGCAGTACTTC.

This clonotype was observed at least ten times. This chain uses TRBV20-1 with TRBJ2-5; D call uncertain. There are 11 residues in the CDR3. CDR1 is DFQATT and CDR2 is SNEGSKA in the germline V gene (reference sequence). Trimming removed 6 bases from V and 2 bases from J, with 7 bases in between. The CDR3 protein is CSAGRQETQYF. The CDR3 DNA reads as TGCAGTGCAGGACGGCAAGAGACCCAGTACTTC.

In its sample, this clonotype was seen many times. CDR3 bases: TGTGCCAGCAGTGTAATAGCCTCGGGTGGTGGGGCCAACGTCCTGACTTTC. Its translation is CASSVIASGGGANVLTF. V is TRBV6-1 and J is TRBJ2-6, with no clear D. Trimming took off 4 bases at V and 3 bases at J, with 16 bases between the two ends. The CDR3 spans 17 residues. The germline V gene has CDR1 MNHNS and CDR2 SASEGT.

This clonotype occurred many times. The rearrangement links TRBV11-2 to TRBJ2-2; D call uncertain. This CDR3 contains 12 residues. Germline CDR1 is SGHAT and CDR2 is FQNNGV. Trimming took off 4 bases at V and 2 bases at J, with 2 bases between the two ends. The CDR3 protein is CASSYNTGELFF. The CDR3, as DNA: TGTGCCAGCAGCTATAACACCGGGGAGCTGTTTTTT.

This clonotype is a singleton in its sample. This chain joins TRBV10-2 and TRBJ2-5, with TRBD2 matching 9 bases. The CDR3 is 15 residues long. Germline V lookup: CDR1 WSHSY, CDR2 SAAADI. J lost 7 bases, V lost 0 bases, and 6 bases had no gene match. The CDR3 protein is CASSESLRGGPTQYF. The CDR3 DNA reads TGCGCCAGCAGTGAGTCGTTGCGGGGGGGGCCGACCCAGTACTTC.

A note on this clonotype: A much larger clonotype is one base distant, so this may be a read error. The rearrangement joins TRBV6-2 or TRBV6-3 to TRBJ2-7; D unresolved. Germline CDR1 MNHEY, CDR2 SVGEGT. This CDR3 region has 12 residues. CDR3 amino acids: CASSLEVYGQYF. The CDR3 nucleotides read TGTGCCAGCAGTTTAGAGGTGTACGGGCAGTACTTC.

This clonotype was seen ten or more times. The chain links TRBV9 to TRBJ2-1; D gene ambiguous. V lost 0 bases to trimming and J lost 5 bases, with 9 bases between them. CDR1 and CDR2 (germline): SGDLS, YYNGEE. There are 14 residues in the CDR3. DNA for the CDR3: TGTGCCAGCAGCGTAGCTACCGTAGACAATGAGCAGTTCTTC. Translated, it gives CASSVATVDNEQFF.

This clonotype was counted a few times. The CDR3 DNA is TGTGCCAGCAGATCCCCAGGGGGCTGGGAGACCCAGTACTTC. Residues: CASRSPGGWETQYF. The rearrangement links TRBV28 to TRBJ2-5; 8 nucleotides agree with TRBD1. Trimming cost V 6 bases and J 5 bases; bases outside gene matches: 8. CDR3 size: 14 residues. CDR1 is MDHEN and CDR2 is SYDVKM in the germline V gene.